Reported below is one T cell receptor beta chain. Its antigen is currently unknown. One end of the junction fails to match germline, which may point to a read error. This sample stems from a study of CD8+ T cells in alopecia areata. Study at large: Each day, treated patients took oral tofacitinib twice, at 5 to 10 mg per dose.

Extraction and reverse transcription of RNA yielded cDNA as the sequencing template. The data were produced by immunoSEQ multiplex PCR, yet TCRdb's version contains in-frame clones alone and is incomplete. The data hold approximately 150,000 clones, with less than 75% observed a single time. Study observations and caveats: Scalp clonality, together with expanded CD8+ clones among the top 100, fell significantly with tofacitinib.

The CDR3 is made up of 14 amino acids. CDR1 is SQVTM, CDR2 ANQGSEA, per germline. Treatment reported: oral pan-JAK inhibitor, 5-10 mg twice daily. This TCR was sampled from a human donor with alopecia areata. This specimen consisted of CD4+ T cells sorted from blood, obtained at approximately week 55, from a patient treated with tofacitinib. The V gene is TRBV29-1, the J gene TRBJ2-7; D not resolved. The CDR3 coding sequence is TGCAGCGTTGTTCTCCGCAGGTCCTCCTACGAGCAGTGCTTC. It encodes CSVVLRRSSYEQCF.